A selection of T cell receptor beta chains follows, all from one sample in a study of blood T cell repertoires in COVID-19. TCRdb's table, derived via immunoSEQ multiplex PCR, lists solely in-frame clones and lacks some. The sample lists 60,000 to 75,000 clones, more than 75% occurring once. The sample taken for sequencing was peripheral blood. All receptors come from a woman older than 75 with acute or convalescent COVID-19. Both conserved end residues are part of each CDR3. Size values are once, few and many counts, or a class for expanded clones, and some rows have none.

abundance: few; v_gene: TRBV28; j_gene: TRBJ1-2; CDR3aa: CASSLSRTGRYGYTF
abundance: -; v_gene: TRBV13; j_gene: TRBJ2-7; CDR3aa: CASSFRGSYEQYF
abundance: once; v_gene: TRBV3-1/TRBV3-2; j_gene: TRBJ2-1; CDR3aa: CASSQAGTSGRARDNEQFF
abundance: -; v_gene: TRBV28; j_gene: TRBJ1-1; CDR3aa: CASSLGGVTEAFF
abundance: many; v_gene: TRBV9; j_gene: TRBJ1-1; CDR3aa: CASSTRGSTEAFF
abundance: -; v_gene: TRBV19; j_gene: TRBJ1-1; CDR3aa: CASSGNPGGVGAFF
abundance: -; v_gene: TRBV7-9; j_gene: TRBJ2-2; CDR3aa: CASSSHSGAGELFF
abundance: -; v_gene: TRBV7-2; j_gene: TRBJ2-3; CDR3aa: CASSPERGQTADTQYF
abundance: -; v_gene: TRBV27; j_gene: TRBJ1-2; CDR3aa: CASSRGQGRVLYGYTF
abundance: -; v_gene: TRBV25-1; j_gene: TRBJ2-6; CDR3aa: CASSGGGPTSGANVLTF
abundance: -; v_gene: TRBV12-2; j_gene: TRBJ2-2; CDR3aa: CASRIELNSGVGTGELFF
abundance: -; v_gene: TRBV10-1; j_gene: TRBJ2-5; CDR3aa: CASIPARGSQYF
abundance: -; v_gene: TRBV3-1/TRBV3-2; j_gene: TRBJ2-7; CDR3aa: CASSRGTSYYEQYF
abundance: once; v_gene: TRBV2; j_gene: TRBJ2-5; CDR3aa: CASSGTRIETQYF
abundance: once; v_gene: TRBV7-8; j_gene: TRBJ1-1; CDR3aa: CASSLMPVRGGITEAFF
abundance: once; v_gene: TRBV19; j_gene: TRBJ1-5; CDR3aa: CASTLRQGGNQPQHF
abundance: -; v_gene: TRBV5-6; j_gene: TRBJ1-1; CDR3aa: CASTRAQVEAFF
abundance: -; v_gene: TRBV7-9; j_gene: TRBJ1-1; CDR3aa: CASSLLTEAFF
abundance: -; v_gene: TRBV30; j_gene: TRBJ2-7; CDR3aa: CAWRVLSSYEQYF
abundance: -; v_gene: TRBV27; j_gene: TRBJ2-1; CDR3aa: CASSRLAGYNEQFF
abundance: few; v_gene: TRBV18; j_gene: TRBJ2-7; CDR3aa: CASSPTQGKSGYEQYF
abundance: -; v_gene: TRBV10-3; j_gene: TRBJ2-3; CDR3aa: CAISEGGGTDTQYF
abundance: -; v_gene: TRBV27; j_gene: TRBJ2-1; CDR3aa: CASKLSRNNEQFF
abundance: -; v_gene: TRBV29-1; j_gene: TRBJ2-3; CDR3aa: CSVEEEGLGTDTQYF
abundance: -; v_gene: TRBV7-9; j_gene: TRBJ1-4; CDR3aa: CASSFRTGGEKLFF
abundance: -; v_gene: TRBV19; j_gene: TRBJ2-2; CDR3aa: CASSIGWTNTGELFF
abundance: few; v_gene: TRBV24-1; j_gene: TRBJ2-5; CDR3aa: CATSDLKVAGGPETQYF
abundance: -; v_gene: TRBV12-3/TRBV12-4; j_gene: TRBJ1-1; CDR3aa: CASSPSLNTEAFF
abundance: -; v_gene: TRBV11-2; j_gene: TRBJ2-5; CDR3aa: CASSSYRGETQYF
abundance: -; v_gene: TRBV2; j_gene: TRBJ2-5; CDR3aa: CASSEEASGSETQYF
abundance: -; v_gene: TRBV7-3; j_gene: TRBJ2-1; CDR3aa: CASSLPGQGGYNEQFF
abundance: -; v_gene: TRBV30; j_gene: TRBJ2-2; CDR3aa: CAWSVKREATGELFF
abundance: -; v_gene: TRBV7-3; j_gene: TRBJ1-1; CDR3aa: CASSVTGIGTEAFF
abundance: once; v_gene: TRBV9; j_gene: TRBJ2-7; CDR3aa: CASSVGASGRASYEQYF
abundance: -; v_gene: TRBV5-4; j_gene: TRBJ2-3; CDR3aa: CASSLGTATDTQYF
abundance: -; v_gene: TRBV7-2; j_gene: TRBJ2-2; CDR3aa: CASSLKTGGTASNTGELFF
abundance: few; v_gene: TRBV11-2; j_gene: TRBJ1-1; CDR3aa: CASSQQGIRTEAFF
abundance: -; v_gene: TRBV2; j_gene: TRBJ1-5; CDR3aa: CASSRTYPLDQPQHF
abundance: -; v_gene: TRBV28; j_gene: TRBJ2-7; CDR3aa: CASSLSGGTDEQYF
abundance: -; v_gene: TRBV18; j_gene: TRBJ1-1; CDR3aa: CASSQGAGEAFF
abundance: -; v_gene: TRBV2; j_gene: TRBJ1-1; CDR3aa: CASIHQGVASEAFF
abundance: -; v_gene: TRBV7-8; j_gene: TRBJ2-7; CDR3aa: CASSSASGVSYEQYF
abundance: -; v_gene: TRBV18; j_gene: TRBJ2-3; CDR3aa: CASSPGTADTQYF
abundance: -; v_gene: TRBV13; j_gene: TRBJ2-7; CDR3aa: CASSLTLSTAYEQYF
abundance: -; v_gene: TRBV2; j_gene: TRBJ2-7; CDR3aa: CASSRLAGVGEQYF
abundance: medium-sized; v_gene: TRBV6-2/TRBV6-3; j_gene: TRBJ2-1; CDR3aa: CASSYSIGGRGSYNEQFF
abundance: -; v_gene: TRBV7-8; j_gene: TRBJ1-2; CDR3aa: CASSLALLGGDYGYTF
abundance: -; v_gene: TRBV7-2; j_gene: TRBJ2-3; CDR3aa: CASSLVAGDTDTQYF
abundance: few; v_gene: TRBV7-9; j_gene: TRBJ2-2; CDR3aa: CASSSGLAGVGELFF
abundance: few; v_gene: TRBV7-9; j_gene: TRBJ1-1; CDR3aa: CASTHGGVLGNTEAFF
abundance: -; v_gene: TRBV9; j_gene: TRBJ1-1; CDR3aa: CASQVGGWNTEAFF
abundance: -; v_gene: TRBV4-3; j_gene: TRBJ1-6; CDR3aa: CASSPTDRGRNSPLHF
abundance: medium-sized; v_gene: TRBV12-3/TRBV12-4; j_gene: TRBJ1-5; CDR3aa: CASSTQGNPQHF